Detailed here is one T cell receptor beta chain. Its antigen is unknown. Genomic DNA, serving as template, underwent TCR beta VDJ and CDR3 profiling. MiXCR was run by TCRdb on the reads, yielding one entry per CDR3 protein. Seen here are about 420,000 distinct CDR3 sequences, 65% to 80% observed once, and the top ten hold under 4.5%. CDR1 and CDR2 (germline): SGHNT, YYREEE (reference sequence). CDR3 length equals 14 residues. V lost 8 bases to trimming and J lost 1 base; unmatched junction nucleotides: 8. This sample stems from a study of CD8+CD57+ T cells in acquired aplastic anemia. Study-wide results and caveats: Common to patients and controls were approximately 30 CD8+ CDR3 sequences. Researchers reported that CD8+ Simpson's diversity was not significantly different in patients versus controls.

The sequencing sample was made of sorted CD4+, CD8+, or CD8+CD57+ T cells (not recorded which) from PBMCs. This sequence was found in a human donor in good health, serving as a control. The gene calls are TRBV5-4 and TRBJ1-1; 7 bases are a match to TRBD1. The CDR3 DNA reads as TGTGCCAGTAGCCCTGGGACAGAGAACACTGAAGCTTTCTTT. It codes for CASSPGTENTEAFF.